The next 10 T cell receptor beta chains were all read from a single sample in a study of cytomegalovirus exposure and HLA in healthy donors. Researchers ran the PCR with 60 Vbeta and 13 Jbeta primers. Data came from immunoSEQ multiplex PCR; TCRdb stores just in-frame clones and leaves some out. This sample yields about 52,000 clones, of which 65% to 85% are seen a single time; nearly 3% belongs to the top ten. The sample comprised PBMCs. Source of these receptors: a man between 18 and 35 years old in good health and CMV-seronegative.

The rearrangement joins TRBV28 to TRBJ2-1; TRBD1 matches at 10 bases. This CDR3 is 14 amino acids long. Trimming cost V 6 bases and J 8 bases; bases outside gene matches: 7. Looked up from germline, CDR1 is MDHEN and CDR2 is SYDVKM. The CDR3 nucleotides are TGTGCCAGCAGCCCGTGGACAGGGGGGTATGAGCAGTTCTTC. Its protein product is CASSPWTGGYEQFF.

This sequence joins TRBV29-1 and TRBJ2-7; D gene unclear. The CDR3 has 14 residues. CDR1 and CDR2 (germline): SQVTM, ANQGSEA. Trimming took off 1 base at V and 2 bases at J, with 12 bases between the two ends. CDR3 in amino acids: CSVEGPAGPYEQYF. The CDR3 region has the DNA TGCAGCGTTGAAGGGCCCGCTGGTCCCTACGAGCAGTACTTC.

This clone was observed a handful of times. The rearrangement links TRBV4-1 to TRBJ2-1; 11 positions match TRBD2. After removal of 2 bases from V and 2 bases from J, the junction contained 5 bases not matched to a gene. This CDR3 comprises 17 residues. Germline-derived CDR1 and CDR2 are MGHRA and YSYEKL. CDR3 in amino acids: CASSQILLAGAYNEQFF. The DNA for the CDR3 is TGCGCCAGCAGCCAAATCCTACTAGCGGGGGCCTACAATGAGCAGTTCTTC.

The genes are TRBV28 and TRBJ2-7; TRBD1 matches at 9 bases. Germline V gene sequence: CDR1 MDHEN, CDR2 SYDVKM. V shed 4 bases and J 1 base; nucleotides not matched to a gene: 5. The CDR3 totals 15 residues. CDR3 bases: TGTGCCAGCAGTTCGTCGGGGACAGGGTCCTACGAGCAGTACTTC. Residues: CASSSSGTGSYEQYF.

The chain links TRBV29-1 to TRBJ1-1; TRBD1 is a possible D gene (6 bases). V lost 7 bases to trimming and J lost 1 base, with 16 bases between them. The CDR3 sequence is 14 residues long. CDR1 is SQVTM and CDR2 is ANQGSEA in the germline V gene. In nucleotides, the CDR3 is TGCAGCGCCCAGGCTCAGGGGAAGAACACTGAAGCTTTCTTT. This translates into CSAQAQGKNTEAFF.

This clone was detected once. The chain uses TRBV28 and TRBJ2-7; D not certain. Deletions cut 4 bases from V and 3 bases from J, with 13 bases between. Germline assignment: CDR1 MDHEN and CDR2 SYDVKM. The CDR3 is 14 amino acids. The CDR3 here is CASSSPRNNYEQYF. The CDR3 bases are TGTGCCAGCAGTTCCCCCAGAAATAACTACGAGCAGTACTTC. The full variable domain, its missing parts supplied by reference TRBV28 and TRBJ2-7, is DVKVTQSSRYLVKRTGEKVFLECVQDMDHENMFWYRQDPGLGLRLIYFSYDVKMKEKGDIPEGYSVSREKKERFSLILESASTNQTSMYLCASSSPRNNYEQYFGPGTRLTVT.

The genes are TRBV7-3 and TRBJ1-6; TRBD1 matches 7 bases. Germline V CDR1 and CDR2: SGHTA, FQGTGA. The CDR3 is 14 amino acids. The J segment lost 8 bases and the V segment lost 5 bases, leaving 6 bases of the junction unmatched. The CDR3 coding sequence is TGTGCCAGCAGCCAAGGGGGCTGGGATTCACCCCTCCACTTT. Translating gives CASSQGGWDSPLHF.

The gene calls are TRBV6-6 and TRBJ2-7; 10 nucleotides align to TRBD1. This CDR3 comprises 15 residues. V lost 6 bases and J lost 3; bases outside the gene matches: 8. Germline V gene sequence: CDR1 MNHNY, CDR2 SVGAGI (reference sequence). The CDR3 DNA is TGTGCCAGCAGGCCACCGGGACAGGGGTTCTACGAGCAGTACTTC. Its translation is CASRPPGQGFYEQYF.

The chain joins TRBV30 to TRBJ2-2; maybe TRBD2 (6 bases). This CDR3 has 13 amino acids. Germline CDR1 and CDR2: GTSNPN and SVGIG (reference sequence). Trimming removed 7 bases from V and 4 bases from J, with 13 bases in between. The DNA for the CDR3 is TGTGCCTTGGGAGGAGGACTCACCGGGGAGCTGTTTTTT. As protein: CALGGGLTGELFF.

This clone showed up just a few times. This sequence joins TRBV29-1 and TRBJ2-5, with 8 bases identical to TRBD2. CDR1 is SQVTM and CDR2 is ANQGSEA in the germline V gene. J gave up 13 bases and V 1 base, and 17 bases lay outside the gene matches. The CDR3 totals 15 residues. The CDR3 spells CSVEGGREVPQGGYF. CDR3 nucleotide sequence: TGCAGCGTTGAAGGGGGGCGGGAGGTCCCCCAGGGCGGGTACTTC.